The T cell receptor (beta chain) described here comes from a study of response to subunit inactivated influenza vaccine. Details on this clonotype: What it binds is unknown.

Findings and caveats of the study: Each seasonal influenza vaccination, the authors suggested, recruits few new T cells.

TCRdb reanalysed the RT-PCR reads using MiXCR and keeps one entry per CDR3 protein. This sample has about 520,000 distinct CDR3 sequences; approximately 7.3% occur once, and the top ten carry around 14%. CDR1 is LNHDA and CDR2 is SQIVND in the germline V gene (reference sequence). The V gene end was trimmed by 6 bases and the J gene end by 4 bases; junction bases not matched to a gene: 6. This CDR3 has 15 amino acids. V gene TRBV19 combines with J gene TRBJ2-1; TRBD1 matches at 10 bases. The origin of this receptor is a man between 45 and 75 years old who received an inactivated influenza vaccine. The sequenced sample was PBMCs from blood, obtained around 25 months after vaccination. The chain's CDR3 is CASSHRDRGYNEQFF. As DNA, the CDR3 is TGTGCCAGTAGCCACCGGGACAGGGGTTACAATGAGCAGTTCTTC.